One and the same sample provided the 15 T cell receptor beta chains below, sequenced in a study of cytomegalovirus exposure and HLA in healthy donors (dated by TCRdb to between 2016 and 2019). The library relied on the immunoSEQ multiplex PCR assay. For the multiplex PCR, a mixture combining 60 forward primers for TCR Vbeta segments and 13 reverse primers for TCR Jbeta segments was used. TCRdb obtained this table from immuneACCESS and retained in-frame rearrangements with V and J assigned. These tables miss some clones; where compared with another copy, unresolved V genes account for less than half of the shortfall, and the remainder is unexplained. The table kept for this sample lists about 54,000 clones. The top ten constitute approximately 7% of the sample. The sample consisted of PBMCs. Source of these receptors: a woman aged 40 to 50 in good health and CMV-seronegative.

The chain joins TRBV10-2 to TRBJ2-5; D may be TRBD2 (5 bases). Germline V gene sequence: CDR1 WSHSY, CDR2 SAAADI. V lost 5 bases, J lost 4 bases, and 20 bases lay in between. The CDR3 consists of 16 residues. CDR3 DNA sequence: TGCGCCAGCAGTCGACCCTCTCGAGCGGCGGGAGAGACCCAGTACTTC. Translating it yields CASSRPSRAAGETQYF.

The chain is built from TRBV7-2 and TRBJ1-2, with 10 bases aligning to TRBD1. Looked up from germline, CDR1 is SGHTA and CDR2 is FQGNSA. V was clipped by 0 bases and J by 8 bases; unmatched bases: 6. The CDR3 totals 15 residues. The CDR3 reads CASSLARQGAGGYTF. For the CDR3, the DNA is TGTGCCAGCAGCTTAGCGCGACAGGGGGCCGGGGGCTACACCTTC.

The CDR3 sequence is CASSLQGSEKLFF. In nucleotides, the CDR3 is TGTGCCAGCAGTTTACAGGGTAGCGAAAAACTGTTTTTT. The V and J genes are TRBV28 and TRBJ1-4; possible D gene TRBD1, 5 bases. Trimming removed 2 bases at V and 8 bases at J, with 9 bases between. Looked up from germline, CDR1 is MDHEN and CDR2 is SYDVKM. This CDR3 is 13 amino acids long.

J is TRBJ2-1 and V is TRBV19, with 13 nucleotides matching TRBD2. There are 20 residues in the CDR3. Germline V CDR1 and CDR2: LNHDA, SQIVND (reference sequence). J was trimmed by 7 bases and V by 4 bases; bases with no gene match: 19. CDR3 nucleotide sequence: TGTGCCAGTAGTACCCCTACACTAGCGGGAGGGCCTCCGGGCTTAAATGAGCAGTTCTTC. It yields the protein CASSTPTLAGGPPGLNEQFF.

CDR3 nucleotides: TGTGCCAGCACCGAGGCCAGCGACAATGAGCAGTTCTTC. This sequence encodes CASTEASDNEQFF. The chain carries TRBV6-6 and TRBJ2-1; D unresolved. CDR1 MNHNY and CDR2 SVGAGI come from the germline V gene (reference sequence). CDR3 length equals 13 residues. Trimming cost V 7 bases and J 5 bases, with 12 bases left between them.

V gene TRBV20-1 combines with J gene TRBJ2-5; D is unresolved. With the DNA end fitting TRBJ2-7 better, the J assignment may be wrong. This CDR3 spans 9 amino acids. Germline CDR1 is DFQATT and CDR2 is SNEGSKA (reference sequence). CDR3 amino acids: CSAAYEQYF. CDR3 nucleotides: TGCAGTGCCGCCTACGAGCAGTACTTC.

This chain links TRBV30 with TRBJ1-1; no clear D. The CDR3 sequence is 12 residues long. Trimming took 4 bases from V and 4 from J, leaving 10 bases between them. Germline V gene data show CDR1 as GTSNPN and CDR2 as SVGIG (reference sequence). This CDR3 is CAWKGGGTEAFF. In nucleotides, the CDR3 is TGTGCCTGGAAGGGAGGAGGCACTGAAGCTTTCTTT.

The V gene is TRBV5-1, the J gene TRBJ1-4; D might be TRBD1 (6 bases). Germline V gives CDR1 SGHRS, CDR2 YFSETQ. This CDR3 contains 18 residues. Trimming pared 0 bases from V and 6 bases from J, leaving 21 bases between. The CDR3 sequence: CASSLEPRVGGGDEKLFF. The CDR3 bases are TGCGCCAGCAGCTTGGAACCCAGGGTCGGAGGGGGGGATGAAAAACTGTTTTTT.

V and J are TRBV25-1 and TRBJ1-6, with TRBD1 matching over 10 bases. The CDR3 length is 17 residues. V lost 4 bases and J lost 9; bases outside the gene matches: 12. The germline gives CDR1 MGHDK, CDR2 SYGVNS. The chain's CDR3 is CASSASSGTGDLSPLHF. The CDR3 region has the DNA TGTGCCAGCAGTGCATCGTCCGGGACAGGGGATCTTTCACCCCTCCACTTT.

This chain joins TRBV5-1 and TRBJ2-6; possibly TRBD1 for D (5 bases). The CDR3 extends over 18 amino acids. Trimming left V 4 bases short and J 2 bases short, with 19 bases between. Germline V lookup: CDR1 SGHRS, CDR2 YFSETQ. Written as DNA, the CDR3 is TGCGCCAGCAGCGCCACGAGTGGCAGGGTAACTGGGGCCAACGTCCTGACTTTC. It yields the protein CASSATSGRVTGANVLTF.

The V call is TRBV7-9, the J call TRBJ2-7; D gene uncertain. In germline, CDR1 is SEHNR, CDR2 FQNEAQ (reference sequence). There are 13 residues in the CDR3. Trimming cost V 5 bases and J 2 bases, with 10 bases left between them. The CDR3 bases are TGTGCCAGCAGCCCCCTAAAGCCCTACGAGCAGTACTTC. Its protein product is CASSPLKPYEQYF.

This chain links TRBV13 with TRBJ1-1; 9 bases are a match to TRBD1. The CDR3 spans 15 residues. V lost 5 bases and J lost 1; bases outside the gene matches: 5. Germline lookup yields CDR1 PRHDT and CDR2 FYEKMQ (reference sequence). Here the CDR3 reads CASSLDRGGNTEAFF. The CDR3 bases are TGTGCCAGCAGCCTCGACAGGGGGGGGAACACTGAAGCTTTCTTT.

CDR3 coding DNA: TGCGCCAGCAGTCAACGAGTGGGTTACAGAACCAAAAACATTCAGTACTTC. Protein: CASSQRVGYRTKNIQYF. The chain combines TRBV23-1 with TRBJ2-4; D uncertain. TRBV23-1 is reported as an ORF; its role is uncertain. The CDR3 is made up of 17 amino acids. V dropped 2 bases and J dropped 2 bases, with 16 bases sitting between them.

The J gene is TRBJ1-2, the V gene TRBV6-1, with D hard to call. From germline, CDR1 is MNHNS and CDR2 SASEGT. Trimming took 2 bases from V and 8 from J, leaving 15 bases between them. CDR3 length: 14 residues. The CDR3 reads CASSEWVSGIGYTF. CDR3 nucleotides: TGTGCCAGCAGTGAATGGGTGTCGGGGATCGGCTACACCTTC.

V gene TRBV6-5 combines with J gene TRBJ1-6; D remains unclear. CDR3 length: 15 amino acids. Germline V gene lookup returns CDR1 MNHEY and CDR2 SVGAGI. With 2 bases removed from V and 5 bases from J, the gap between germline ends came to 10 bases. CDR3 sequence (DNA): TGTGCCAGCAGTTACGTACGGGGAAATAATTCACCCCTCCACTTT. It specifies CASSYVRGNNSPLHF.